A selection of T cell receptor beta chains follows, all from one sample in a study of blood T cell repertoires in COVID-19. Using immunoSEQ multiplex PCR, the repertoire was profiled, and TCRdb retains in-frame clones only, with some absent. The sample shows more than 110,000 clones, roughly 89% of them seen only once. Sequencing was performed on peripheral blood. These receptors originate from a man in his 60s with active or convalescent COVID-19. Both conserved end residues are trimmed from each CDR3. The order of the fields is clone size, V gene, CDR3 protein. Clone size is stated in some rows and not others, as once, few, many or a class when expanded.

clone_size: .; v_call: TRBV4-1; cdr3_aa: ASSQDPPGGYSPLH
clone_size: .; v_call: TRBV15; cdr3_aa: ATSRGGDSYEQY
clone_size: .; v_call: TRBV6-2/TRBV6-3; cdr3_aa: ASSYSGQGVGGYT
clone_size: .; v_call: TRBV24-1; cdr3_aa: ATSGRGAGNTGELF
clone_size: .; v_call: TRBV12-1; cdr3_aa: ASSSNRTVSTDTQY
clone_size: .; v_call: TRBV6-5; cdr3_aa: ASNSLDSTYNEQF
clone_size: .; v_call: TRBV5-1; cdr3_aa: VFPEADPYEQY
clone_size: .; v_call: TRBV6-1; cdr3_aa: ASSDGQSTDTQY
clone_size: few; v_call: TRBV27; cdr3_aa: ASSRTSIGEQY
clone_size: .; v_call: TRBV5-1; cdr3_aa: ASSPGQGAGMWETQY
clone_size: once; v_call: TRBV11-2; cdr3_aa: ASSLDQADEQY
clone_size: .; v_call: TRBV10-3; cdr3_aa: AISARKAGSNEKLF
clone_size: .; v_call: TRBV7-9; cdr3_aa: ASSSSTGGQDNEQF
clone_size: .; v_call: TRBV10-3; cdr3_aa: AISWTGVRTDTQY
clone_size: .; v_call: TRBV7-3; cdr3_aa: ASRSLRDRGPNEKLF
clone_size: .; v_call: TRBV7-2; cdr3_aa: ASSPGTAYYEQY
clone_size: few; v_call: TRBV7-3; cdr3_aa: ASSSQANTEAF
clone_size: .; v_call: TRBV28; cdr3_aa: ASSLSGSPWVGELF